A selection of T cell receptor beta chains follows, all from one sample in a study of T cells after yellow fever vaccination. TCRdb reanalysed the 5' RACE reads using MiXCR and keeps one entry per CDR3 protein. The data show 280,000 or so distinct CDR3 sequences, less than 9.5% seen once. The input for sequencing was CD4+ T cells sorted from PBMCs, taken 5 days after the yellow fever booster vaccination. The receptor set was obtained from a man aged 18 to 29 who received the YFV17D yellow fever vaccine. The CDR3 runs from the conserved cysteine through the conserved F or W. The order of the fields is V gene, J gene, CDR3 protein.

v_call: TRBV6-1; j_call: TRBJ1-5; cdr3_aa: CASMGDGQSSNQPQHF
v_call: TRBV5-1; j_call: TRBJ2-3; cdr3_aa: CASSLGAGRADTQYF
v_call: TRBV20-1; j_call: TRBJ2-3; cdr3_aa: CSATTSGGPLVTDTQYF
v_call: TRBV6-5; j_call: TRBJ1-2; cdr3_aa: CASRTPDRNYGYTF
v_call: TRBV7-2; j_call: TRBJ1-3; cdr3_aa: CASSFLDRAGNTIYF
v_call: TRBV11-3; j_call: TRBJ2-1; cdr3_aa: CASSLGPPGEQFF
v_call: TRBV9; j_call: TRBJ2-7; cdr3_aa: CASSVDPSGYEQYF
v_call: TRBV6-1; j_call: TRBJ2-1; cdr3_aa: CASRTDRGVSDEQFF
v_call: TRBV20-1; j_call: TRBJ2-1; cdr3_aa: CSSLAGSHNEQFF
v_call: TRBV4-1; j_call: TRBJ1-1; cdr3_aa: CASSQVKGSRQGPEAFF
v_call: TRBV12-3/TRBV12-4; j_call: TRBJ1-2; cdr3_aa: CASRTGGYGYTF
v_call: TRBV7-3; j_call: TRBJ2-2; cdr3_aa: CASRPLAGDTGELFF
v_call: TRBV12-3/TRBV12-4; j_call: TRBJ1-2; cdr3_aa: CASSLTAGGYTF
v_call: TRBV4-3; j_call: TRBJ1-2; cdr3_aa: CASSQDLTGDYGYTF
v_call: TRBV5-1; j_call: TRBJ2-2; cdr3_aa: CASSLMGQGTGELFF
v_call: TRBV19; j_call: TRBJ1-2; cdr3_aa: CASSIDRASLGYTF
v_call: TRBV11-2; j_call: TRBJ1-2; cdr3_aa: CASSITRGSNWYGYTF
v_call: TRBV10-3; j_call: TRBJ1-1; cdr3_aa: CAISSGANTEAFF
v_call: TRBV7-9; j_call: TRBJ2-1; cdr3_aa: CASSLAPGLGNNEQFF
v_call: TRBV5-1; j_call: TRBJ2-5; cdr3_aa: CASSLGPDRALGETQYF
v_call: TRBV5-1; j_call: TRBJ1-1; cdr3_aa: CASSSLVGGTEAFF
v_call: TRBV11-2; j_call: TRBJ1-2; cdr3_aa: CASSLDRSHRGYTF
v_call: TRBV29-1; j_call: TRBJ1-1; cdr3_aa: CSVVQVEGTEAFF
v_call: TRBV12-5; j_call: TRBJ2-7; cdr3_aa: CASGLLPDSYEQYF
v_call: TRBV29-1; j_call: TRBJ1-2; cdr3_aa: CGLAVSSGYGYTF
v_call: TRBV14; j_call: TRBJ2-1; cdr3_aa: CASSQDEAMAYNEQFF
v_call: TRBV3-1; j_call: TRBJ2-3; cdr3_aa: CASSQDTLGITDTQYF
v_call: TRBV5-6; j_call: TRBJ2-7; cdr3_aa: CASSFRDRPSGEQYF